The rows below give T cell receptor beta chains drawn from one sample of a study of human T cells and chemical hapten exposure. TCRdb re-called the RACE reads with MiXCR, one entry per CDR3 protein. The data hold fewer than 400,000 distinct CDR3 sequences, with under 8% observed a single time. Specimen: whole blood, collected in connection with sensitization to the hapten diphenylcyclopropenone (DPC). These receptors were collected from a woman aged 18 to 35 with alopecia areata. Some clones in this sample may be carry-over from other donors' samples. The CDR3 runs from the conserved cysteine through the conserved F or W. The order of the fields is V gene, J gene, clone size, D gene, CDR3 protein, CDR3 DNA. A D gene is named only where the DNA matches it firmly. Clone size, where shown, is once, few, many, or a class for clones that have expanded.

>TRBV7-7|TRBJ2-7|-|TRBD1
CASSSDREGEQYF
TGTGCTAGCAGCTCGGACAGGGAAGGTGAGCAGTACTTC
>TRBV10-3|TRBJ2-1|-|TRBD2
CAISDAGLAGGNEQFF
TGTGCCATCAGTGATGCTGGACTAGCGGGGGGCAATGAGCAGTTCTTC
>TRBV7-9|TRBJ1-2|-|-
CASSLGTGPNYGYTF
TGTGCCAGCAGCTTAGGCACAGGGCCTAACTATGGCTACACCTTC
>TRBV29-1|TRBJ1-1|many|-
CSVEVIVATEAFF
TGCAGCGTTGAAGTAATCGTGGCCACTGAAGCTTTCTTT
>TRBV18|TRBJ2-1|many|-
CASSPQSREWEQFF
TGTGCCAGCTCACCCCAAAGCAGGGAATGGGAGCAGTTCTTC
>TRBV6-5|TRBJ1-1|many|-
CASSSRENTEAFF
TGTGCCAGCAGTTCCCGGGAGAACACTGAAGCTTTCTTT
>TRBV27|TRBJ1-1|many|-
CASSPHGGRGIREAFF
TGTGCCAGCAGTCCCCATGGGGGGCGGGGTATAAGGGAAGCTTTCTTT
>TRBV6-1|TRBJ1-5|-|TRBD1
CASSESGGGQPQHF
TGTGCCAGCAGTGAATCAGGGGGAGGCCAGCCCCAGCATTTT
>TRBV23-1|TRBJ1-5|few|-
CASSQREGLNNQPQHF
TGCGCCAGCAGTCAACGTGAGGGGTTAAACAATCAGCCCCAGCATTTT
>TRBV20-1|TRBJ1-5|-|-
CSANRNTGFGQPQHF
TGCAGTGCCAACCGAAATACAGGGTTTGGTCAGCCCCAGCATTTT
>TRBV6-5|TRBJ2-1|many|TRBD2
CASSYLTSGGRSYNEQFF
TGTGCCAGCAGTTACTTAACTAGCGGTGGGCGATCCTACAATGAGCAGTTCTTC
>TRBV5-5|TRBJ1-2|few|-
CASSSRTDNYGYTF
TGTGCCAGCAGCTCAAGGACGGATAACTATGGCTACACCTTC
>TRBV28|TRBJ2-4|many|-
CASSTSQGLRVNIQYF
TGTGCCAGCAGTACCTCCCAGGGGCTGCGGGTCAACATTCAGTACTTC
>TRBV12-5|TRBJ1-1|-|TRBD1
CASGLEGARSTFF
TGTGCTAGTGGTTTGGAGGGGGCTCGGTCGACTTTCTTT
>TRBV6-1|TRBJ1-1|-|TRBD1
CASGDRVTEAFF
TGTGCCAGCGGGGACAGGGTCACTGAAGCTTTCTTT
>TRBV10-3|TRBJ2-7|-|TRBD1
CAISVPGQGYEQYF
TGTGCCATCAGTGTGCCGGGACAGGGCTACGAGCAGTACTTC
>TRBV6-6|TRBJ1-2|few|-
CASSSAATRESNYGYTF
TGTGCCAGCAGTAGCGCTGCCACGAGGGAGTCTAACTATGGCTACACCTTC
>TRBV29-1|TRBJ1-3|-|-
CSVFDSPGNTIYF
TGCAGCGTTTTCGATAGTCCTGGAAACACCATATATTTT
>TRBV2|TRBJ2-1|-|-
CAKDPGLTQVNEQFF
TGTGCCAAAGACCCGGGACTCACCCAGGTCAATGAGCAGTTCTTC
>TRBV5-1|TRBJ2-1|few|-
CASSLTGSGQFF
TGCGCCAGCAGTTTAACAGGGAGCGGGCAGTTCTTC
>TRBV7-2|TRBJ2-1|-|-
CASSFRPGIQSSYNEQFF
TGTGCCAGCAGCTTTCGTCCAGGAATTCAGAGCTCCTACAATGAGCAGTTCTTC
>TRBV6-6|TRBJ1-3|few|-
CASRSGFSGNTIYF
TGTGCCAGCAGGTCAGGGTTTTCTGGAAACACCATATATTTT
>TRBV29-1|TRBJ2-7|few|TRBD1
CSVVDRGYEQYF
TGCAGCGTCGTCGACAGGGGGTACGAGCAGTACTTC
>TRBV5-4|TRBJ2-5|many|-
CASSLAWGQETQYF
TGTGCCAGCAGCTTGGCATGGGGCCAAGAGACCCAGTACTTC
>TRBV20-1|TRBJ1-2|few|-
CSARALDSPDYGYTF
TGCAGTGCTAGAGCCTTGGACAGCCCCGACTATGGCTACACCTTC
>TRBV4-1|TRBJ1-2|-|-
CASSQGITALYGYTF
TGCGCCAGCAGCCAAGGAATCACTGCGCTCTATGGCTACACCTTC
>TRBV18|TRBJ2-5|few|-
CASSRKGVPETQYF
TGTGCCAGCTCACGGAAGGGGGTCCCCGAGACCCAGTACTTC
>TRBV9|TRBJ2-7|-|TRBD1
CASSGLRGSEQYF
TGTGCCAGCAGCGGACTCAGGGGGAGCGAGCAGTACTTC
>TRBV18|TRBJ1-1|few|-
CASSPTVELSAFF
TGTGCCAGCTCACCTACAGTGGAGTTAAGCGCTTTCTTT
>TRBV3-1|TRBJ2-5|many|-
CASSQYETQYF
TGTGCCAGCAGCCAATACGAGACCCAGTACTTC
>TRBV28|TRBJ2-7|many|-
CASSTYEQYF
TGTGCCAGCAGTACTTACGAGCAGTACTTC
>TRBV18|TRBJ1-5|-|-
CASSVDTSNQPQHF
TGTGCCAGCTCAGTGGACACGAGCAATCAGCCCCAGCATTTT
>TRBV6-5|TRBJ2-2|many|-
CASSYRLDTGELFF
TGTGCCAGCAGTTACCGACTTGACACCGGGGAGCTGTTTTTT
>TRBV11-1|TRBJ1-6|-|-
CASSLRREGGPLHF
TGTGCCAGCAGCCTGAGAAGGGAGGGAGGACCCCTCCACTTT
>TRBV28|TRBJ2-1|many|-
CASSFLGAESSYNEQFF
TGTGCCAGCAGTTTTCTAGGGGCCGAGAGCTCCTACAATGAGCAGTTCTTC
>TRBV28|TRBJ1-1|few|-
CASSSILVRFMNTEAFF
TGTGCCAGCAGTTCGATACTTGTTCGTTTTATGAACACTGAAGCTTTCTTT
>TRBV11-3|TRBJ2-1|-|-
CASSAGTALGEQFF
TGTGCCAGCAGTGCCGGGACTGCCCTAGGGGAGCAGTTCTTC
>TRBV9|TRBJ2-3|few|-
CASSTLPNRASDTQYF
TGTGCCAGCTCCACTTTACCCAACAGGGCGTCTGATACGCAGTATTTT
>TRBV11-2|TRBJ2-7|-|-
CASSLGPTSGYEQYF
TGTGCCAGCAGCTTGGGACCGACCTCTGGGTACGAGCAGTACTTC
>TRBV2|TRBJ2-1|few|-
CASSVWRPINDEQFF
TGTGCCAGCAGTGTCTGGAGACCGATTAACGATGAGCAGTTCTTC
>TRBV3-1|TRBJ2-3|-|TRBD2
CASSQGRLAGASTDTQYF
TGTGCCAGCAGCCAAGGACGGCTAGCGGGTGCTAGCACAGATACGCAGTATTTT
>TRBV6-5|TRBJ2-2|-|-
CASRQGSNTGELFF
TGTGCCAGCAGGCAGGGATCGAACACCGGGGAGCTGTTTTTT
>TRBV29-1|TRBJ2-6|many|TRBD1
CSAGQGYGANVLTF
TGCAGCGCTGGACAGGGCTATGGGGCCAACGTCCTGACTTTC
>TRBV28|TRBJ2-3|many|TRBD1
CASSSRTGSTDTQYF
TGTGCCAGCAGTTCCCGGACAGGAAGCACAGATACGCAGTATTTT
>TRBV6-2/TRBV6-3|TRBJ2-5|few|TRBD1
CASSSTGESLETQYF
TGTGCCAGCAGTTCGACAGGGGAATCGCTGGAGACCCAGTACTTC
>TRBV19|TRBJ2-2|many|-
CASSVASSNTGELFF
TGTGCCAGTAGTGTAGCCTCGTCGAACACCGGGGAGCTGTTTTTT
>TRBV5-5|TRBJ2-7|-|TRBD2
CASSWTSIAYEQYF
TGTGCCAGCAGCTGGACTAGTATCGCCTACGAGCAGTACTTC
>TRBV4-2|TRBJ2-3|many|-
CASSSDSADTQYF
TGTGCCAGCAGCTCGGACTCCGCAGATACGCAGTATTTT
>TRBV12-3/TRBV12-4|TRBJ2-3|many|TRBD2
CASRLAGPYTDTQYF
TGTGCCAGCAGACTAGCGGGGCCTTACACAGATACGCAGTATTTT
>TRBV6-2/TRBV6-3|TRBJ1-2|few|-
CASSYVGAVRYTF
TGTGCCAGCAGTTACGTGGGTGCTGTTCGCTACACCTTC
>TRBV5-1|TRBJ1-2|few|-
CASSLSPTNYGYTF
TGCGCCAGCAGCTTGAGCCCGACCAACTATGGCTACACCTTC